A single sample gave rise to the 14 T cell receptor beta chains below, sequenced in a study of CD8+ T cells in alopecia areata. Treatment noted: oral pan-JAK inhibitor, 5-10 mg twice daily. Extracted RNA was reverse transcribed into cDNA, the sequencing template. Sequencing used immunoSEQ multiplex PCR; TCRdb keeps in-frame clones, though not all of them. The sample lists some 220,000 clones, under 60% seen once, with 1.6% in the top ten. Specimen: CD4+ T cells sorted from blood, collected at week 4, from a patient treated with tofacitinib. Receptors were obtained from a human donor with alopecia areata.

Notes on this clone: Distinct nucleotide sequences in the sample also encode this CDR3. The CDR3 sequence: CSARRQETQYF. The CDR3 DNA reads as TGCAGTGCTAGACGCCAAGAGACCCAGTACTTC. The chain joins TRBV20-1 to TRBJ2-5; no firm D call. V was trimmed by 2 bases and J by 1 base, leaving 2 bases between them. In germline, CDR1 is DFQATT, CDR2 SNEGSKA (reference sequence). The CDR3 spans 11 residues.

The CDR3 coding sequence is TGCAGCGTTGTGGACAGGGGAGGACAGCCCCAGCATTTT. Translating gives CSVVDRGGQPQHF. This chain joins TRBV29-1 and TRBJ1-5, with 9 positions matching TRBD1. V gave up 4 bases and J gave up 7 bases; unmatched junction bases: 5. Germline CDR1 is SQVTM and CDR2 is ANQGSEA. The CDR3 consists of 13 residues.

This rearrangement joins TRBV5-1 to TRBJ2-7, with D hard to call. CDR3 length equals 13 residues. V was pared by 2 bases and J by 7 bases, with 13 bases between. Germline V gives CDR1 SGHRS, CDR2 YFSETQ. The CDR3 is CASSLDSLGEQYF. In DNA form, the CDR3 reads TGCGCCAGCAGCTTAGACTCCCTGGGAGAGCAGTACTTC. The variable domain in full, completed from reference TRBV5-1 and TRBJ2-7, reads KAGVTQTPRYLIKTRGQQVTLSCSPISGHRSVSWYQQTPGQGLQFLFEYFSETQRNKGNFPGRFSGRQFSNSRSEMNVSTLELGDSALYLCASSLDSLGEQYFGPGTRLTVT.

There are a few counts of this clone. The rearrangement links TRBV7-9 to TRBJ2-3, with D maybe TRBD1 (6 bases). The ends were cut back, 6 bases at V and 6 bases at J, with 10 bases in the middle. This CDR3 is built from 12 residues. From germline, CDR1 is SEHNR and CDR2 FQNEAQ (reference sequence). The CDR3 region has the DNA TGTGCCAGCAGAAGACAGGAGGATACGCAGTATTTT. Translation gives CASRRQEDTQYF.

The V gene is TRBV6-5, the J gene TRBJ2-3; 8 nucleotides align to TRBD2. V shed 4 bases and J 3 bases; nucleotides not matched to a gene: 9. The CDR3 length is 16 residues. The V gene's germline CDR1 is MNHEY and CDR2 SVGAGI. The CDR3 nucleotides are TGTGCCAGCAGTTCGGGGCGTCTAGCGGGTACAGATACGCAGTATTTT. It yields the protein CASSSGRLAGTDTQYF.

This rearrangement joins TRBV7-3 to TRBJ2-2, with 11 bases fitting TRBD1. This CDR3 has 13 amino acids. The V segment lost 10 bases and the J segment 7 bases; nucleotides outside the gene matches: 5. From germline, CDR1 is SGHTA and CDR2 FQGTGA. CDR3 loop: CATGQGAYGELFF. The CDR3 DNA is TGTGCCACCGGACAGGGGGCGTACGGGGAGCTGTTTTTT.

This chain connects TRBV30 to TRBJ1-3; no definite D call. V shed 0 bases and J shed 4 bases, with 7 bases lying between them. Germline CDR1 GTSNPN, CDR2 SVGIG (reference sequence). The CDR3 extends over 13 amino acids. The CDR3 nucleotides are TGTGCCTGGAGTGTACCACAGGGAAACACCATATATTTT. It yields the protein CAWSVPQGNTIYF.

This rearrangement joins TRBV6-5 to TRBJ2-7; 9 nucleotides line up with TRBD2. Germline CDR1 and CDR2: MNHEY and SVGAGI. The CDR3 extends over 13 amino acids. The J segment lost 6 bases and the V segment lost 5 bases, leaving 5 bases of the junction unmatched. The CDR3 loop reads CASSPGRGGEQYF. The CDR3 region has the DNA TGTGCCAGCAGTCCTGGGCGGGGGGGCGAGCAGTACTTC.

As for this clone: Different DNA sequences within this sample yield the same CDR3. This sequence joins TRBV6-5 and TRBJ1-2; 7 bases agree with TRBD1. V shed 2 bases and J 4 bases; nucleotides not matched to a gene: 4. Germline assignment: CDR1 MNHEY and CDR2 SVGAGI. This CDR3 is 14 amino acids long. CDR3 DNA: TGTGCCAGCAGTTACGACAGGGCTCCCTATGGCTACACCTTC. The encoded protein is CASSYDRAPYGYTF.

This clone showed up just a few times. The chain combines TRBV29-1 with TRBJ2-4; 8 bases are a match to TRBD1. Germline V gene sequence: CDR1 SQVTM, CDR2 ANQGSEA. This CDR3 is built from 16 residues. J gave up 2 bases and V 6 bases, and 12 bases lay outside the gene matches. CDR3 loop: CSVENGQGWSKNIQYF. The CDR3 coding sequence is TGCAGCGTCGAAAACGGACAGGGCTGGTCCAAAAACATTCAGTACTTC.

This clone was detected a few times. The chain has TRBV19 and TRBJ2-5, with D tentatively TRBD1 (6 bases). V was cut by 4 bases and J by 5 bases, with 14 bases left in between. Germline V lookup: CDR1 LNHDA, CDR2 SQIVND (reference sequence). The CDR3 is 14 amino acids. The chain's CDR3 is CASSRTGISETQYF. The CDR3 coding sequence is TGTGCCAGTAGTAGAACAGGGATTAGCGAGACCCAGTACTTC.

The chain is built from TRBV12-5 and TRBJ2-1, with D possibly being TRBD1 or TRBD2 (6 bases each). Per the germline V gene, CDR1 is LGHNT and CDR2 is FRNRAP. Between the trimmed V and J ends, which lost 0 bases and 7 bases, there was a span of 25 bases. The CDR3 loop spans 19 amino acids. CDR3 loop: CASGLVILLKGGLGNEQFF. CDR3 in DNA: TGTGCTAGTGGTTTGGTGATCCTCTTGAAGGGGGGCCTAGGGAATGAGCAGTTCTTC.

The chain has TRBV29-1 and TRBJ2-5; 11 bases match TRBD1. Trimming removed 8 bases from V and 5 bases from J; junction bases left unmatched: 13. Germline CDR1 SQVTM, CDR2 ANQGSEA. The CDR3 runs to 15 residues. CDR3 protein: CSHSSGTGGWETQYF. Here the CDR3 DNA reads TGCAGCCATTCTTCCGGGACAGGGGGTTGGGAGACCCAGTACTTC.

The chain links TRBV4-2 to TRBJ1-1; D is perhaps TRBD1 (5 bases). The CDR3 length is 15 residues. Trimming left V 0 bases short and J 1 base short, with 9 bases between. Germline V CDR1 and CDR2: LGHNA, YNFKEQ. The CDR3 here is CASSQDQGKNTEAFF. The CDR3 DNA follows: TGTGCCAGCAGCCAAGACCAGGGCAAGAACACTGAAGCTTTCTTT.